The rows below give T cell receptor beta chains drawn from one sample of a study of shared clonotypes between healthy human individuals. The repertoire was sequenced with immunoSEQ multiplex PCR; TCRdb's copy has only in-frame clones and lacks some. The sample lists approximately 99,000 clones; 55% to 70% were seen once. The specimen sequenced was memory CD8+ T cells sorted from blood. The origin of the receptors is a woman aged 30 to 39 in good health. CDR3s include the opening cysteine and the closing phenylalanine or tryptophan. D genes are given only for firm matches. Expanded clones are given a class, and other clones once, few, many or no size at all.

d_call clone_size j_call v_call cdr3_nt cdr3_aa
NA NA TRBJ2-1 TRBV19 TGTGCCAGTAGTATAGATGGGGCTAGAGGAGGCAATGAGCAGTTCTTC CASSIDGARGGNEQFF
NA NA TRBJ2-7 TRBV21-1 TGTGCCAGCAGCAACCGACTAGCGGGAGGGCGTTCCCACGAGCAGTACTTC CASSNRLAGGRSHEQYF
TRBD1 NA TRBJ1-2 TRBV28 TGTGCCAGCAGCTCAGACCGCCTTGACAGGGCAGCTAACTATGGCTACACCTTC CASSSDRLDRAANYGYTF
NA NA TRBJ1-4 TRBV5-1 TGCGCCAGCAGCTTAGTACAGGGCAGTAATGAAAAACTGTTTTTT CASSLVQGSNEKLFF
TRBD1 NA TRBJ1-5 TRBV28 TGTGCCAGCAGTACCCGACAGGGATGGAATCAGCCCCAGCATTTT CASSTRQGWNQPQHF
TRBD1 NA TRBJ1-1 TRBV28 TGTGCCAGCAGTCTACCGGGACAGGTGGGTGAAGCTTTCTTT CASSLPGQVGEAFF
TRBD1 NA TRBJ1-2 TRBV27 TGTGCCAGCAGCAGGACAGGGTACTATGGCTACACCTTC CASSRTGYYGYTF
NA NA TRBJ2-5 TRBV5-4 TGTGCCAGCAGCTTGTCCGCAGAAGAGACCCAGTACTTC CASSLSAEETQYF
NA once TRBJ2-7 TRBV2 TGTGCCAGCAGTTTTGACATCCCTTGGGATAACAAGCAGTACTTC CASSFDIPWDNKQYF
NA once TRBJ2-7 TRBV6-4 TGTGCCAGCAGTGAGTTAGGCGGGGACTCCTACGAGCAGTACTTC CASSELGGDSYEQYF
NA NA TRBJ1-3 TRBV25-1 TGTGCCAGCGGGGGAGGTGGAAACACCATATATTTT CASGGGGNTIYF
NA NA TRBJ2-7 TRBV28 TGTGCCAGCAACAGGGCCCCATACTACGAGCAGTACTTC CASNRAPYYEQYF
NA NA TRBJ2-1 TRBV30 TGTGCCTGGAGGGTCCGTCGGCTAGCGACTGAGCAGTTCTTC CAWRVRRLATEQFF
TRBD2 NA TRBJ2-7 TRBV5-4 TGTGCCAGCAGCTTGGTACAAGGCGGGAGTACACACGAGCAGTACTTC CASSLVQGGSTHEQYF
NA NA TRBJ2-4 TRBV28 TGTGCCAGCAGTTCCCGAAGGCTGGTAGCCAAAAACATTCAGTACTTC CASSSRRLVAKNIQYF